Shown below are 25 T cell receptor beta chains from a single sample sequenced in a study of blood T cells in healthy people across ages. A second PCR of about 6 to 11 cycles used a sample-barcoded 5' primer and a J-beta primer mix. Using its own MiXCR run on the 5' RACE reads, TCRdb lists one record per CDR3 protein. There are 1.2 million to 1.5 million distinct CDR3 sequences in the sample; around 59% occur only once, and about 6.3% lies in the top ten. Sequencing was performed on blood. The receptors were sampled from a man aged 18 to 30 in good health.

V is TRBV11-2 and J is TRBJ2-7; D remains unclear. The J call may be in error: the DNA end matches TRBJ2-5 better. The CDR3 covers 17 residues. Germline CDR1 SGHAT, CDR2 FQNNGV. The CDR3 DNA is TGTGCCAGCAGCTTAGCCGCTATACGATTAGCCACAGAGACCCAGTACTTC. Its protein product is CASSLAAIRLATETQYF.

The chain carries TRBV15 and TRBJ2-4; D unresolved. This CDR3 has 16 residues. Germline-derived CDR1 and CDR2 are LNHNV and YYDKDF (reference sequence). V was clipped by 1 base and J by 13 bases, with 23 bases between them. Here the CDR3 reads CATSRGLYGSSNEQYF. CDR3 nucleotide sequence: TGTGCCACCAGCAGAGGCCTATATGGGTCTTCCAATGAGCAGTACTTC.

This clonotype was observed once. The chain employs TRBV5-1 and TRBJ2-7, with 8 bases lining up with TRBD2. Trimming cost V 4 bases and J 6 bases; bases outside gene matches: 15. The CDR3 loop spans 16 amino acids. In germline, CDR1 is SGHRS, CDR2 YFSETQ. The CDR3 DNA is TGCGCCAGCAGCCAGTGGACTAGCCTCGAGGGGGGCGAGCAGTACTTC. This translates into CASSQWTSLEGGEQYF.

The genes are TRBV29-1 and TRBJ2-7; 10 bases agree with TRBD2. The CDR3 has 16 amino acids. Germline CDR1 is SQVTM and CDR2 is ANQGSEA. The V gene end was trimmed by 6 bases and the J gene end by 2 bases; junction bases not matched to a gene: 13. The CDR3, as DNA: TGCAGCGTCGTTTATTCTGGACTAGCGGAGACCTACGAGCAGTACTTC. Protein sequence: CSVVYSGLAETYEQYF.

Concerning this clonotype itself: One junction end disagrees with the germline gene, perhaps due to a read error. V is TRBV7-2 and J is TRBJ1-2, with 10 bases identical to TRBD1. In germline, CDR1 is SGHTA, CDR2 FQGNSA. The CDR3 consists of 16 residues. The CDR3 sequence: CASSLVVTGGGYDYTF. DNA of the CDR3: TGTGCCAGCAGCTTAGTGGTGACAGGGGGCGGGTATGACTACACCTTC.

This clonotype was picked up a small number of times. V usage is TRBV4-1 and J usage is TRBJ1-1; D is undetermined. CDR3 length: 12 amino acids. CDR1 and CDR2 (germline): MGHRA, YSYEKL. V was clipped by 0 bases and J by 8 bases, with 7 bases between them. The CDR3 spells CASSQDTVEAFF. CDR3 nucleotides: TGCGCCAGCAGCCAAGATACGGTGGAAGCTTTCTTT.

This clonotype was seen a single time. V gene TRBV7-9 combines with J gene TRBJ2-4; maybe TRBD2 (5 bases). V was trimmed by 10 bases and J by 2 bases, leaving 15 bases between them. The CDR3 is 14 amino acids. Germline CDR1 reads SEHNR; CDR2 reads FQNEAQ (reference sequence). DNA for the CDR3: TGTGCCATCCAATCGGGAATTACCAAAAACATTCAGTACTTC. It is translated as CAIQSGITKNIQYF.

The J gene is TRBJ1-2, the V gene TRBV4-1; D remains unclear. Trimming stripped 1 base from V and 1 base from J, with 13 bases between. The length of the CDR3 is 16 residues. Looked up from germline, CDR1 is MGHRA and CDR2 is YSYEKL. This CDR3 reads CASSQGGFRSNYGYTF. The CDR3 DNA reads as TGCGCCAGCAGCCAAGGAGGGTTTCGCAGTAACTATGGCTACACCTTC.

V gene TRBV5-5 combines with J gene TRBJ2-6; D is uncertain. V lost 1 base to trimming and J lost 2 bases, with 7 bases between them. Germline assignment: CDR1 SGHKS and CDR2 YYEKEE (reference sequence). The CDR3 extends over 15 amino acids. CDR3 in amino acids: CASSLFDPGANVLTF. The CDR3 DNA reads as TGTGCCAGCAGCTTGTTCGACCCTGGGGCCAACGTCCTGACTTTC.

The chain is built from TRBV12-5 and TRBJ2-3; 7 nucleotides align to TRBD1. Unmatched junction bases numbered 10, after V lost 4 bases and J lost 6 bases. The CDR3 has 15 residues. Germline CDR1 reads LGHNT; CDR2 reads FRNRAP. The CDR3, as DNA: TGTGCTAGTGGTTCCCGGGACAGAACTATTGATACGCAGTATTTT. It yields the protein CASGSRDRTIDTQYF.

This clonotype was observed a handful of times. This chain uses TRBV29-1 with TRBJ2-4; unclear D gene. The CDR3 extends over 12 amino acids. V gave up 7 bases and J gave up 0 bases, with 7 bases separating them. Germline lookup yields CDR1 SQVTM and CDR2 ANQGSEA. CDR3 region: CSGREAKNIQYF. Here the CDR3 DNA reads TGCAGCGGCCGAGAAGCCAAAAACATTCAGTACTTC.

In its sample, this clonotype was seen a few times. This rearrangement joins TRBV4-1 to TRBJ2-3, with a weak D call TRBD1 (6 bases). The CDR3 runs to 13 residues. V lost 2 bases and J 6 bases, leaving 9 bases between the germline ends. Germline loops: CDR1 MGHRA, CDR2 YSYEKL. CDR3: CASSQSQGDTQYF. The CDR3 nucleotides are TGCGCCAGCAGCCAAAGCCAGGGGGATACGCAGTATTTT.

The genes are TRBV10-3 and TRBJ2-1; tentative D call: TRBD1 (6 bases). V gave up 6 bases and J gave up 5 bases, with 14 bases separating them. Germline-derived CDR1 and CDR2 are ENHRY and SYGVKD. The CDR3 is 14 amino acids. This CDR3 is CAIRGASRDNEQFF. DNA of the CDR3: TGTGCCATCAGGGGGGCGAGCAGGGACAATGAGCAGTTCTTC.

CDR3 protein: CASRAAGTPFYGYTF. The CDR3 coding sequence is TGTGCCAGCAGGGCGGCCGGGACACCATTCTATGGCTACACCTTC. The chain recombines TRBV12-3 or TRBV12-4 with TRBJ1-2; D may be TRBD1 (6 bases). The CDR3 has 15 residues. The V end lost 6 bases, the J end lost 4 bases, and 18 bases lay between the germline ends.

This CDR3 is CASSGGQGVYEQYF. CDR3 nucleotides: TGTGCCAGCAGTGGCGGACAGGGTGTCTACGAGCAGTACTTC. This sequence joins TRBV2 and TRBJ2-4, with TRBD1 identical over 8 bases. Matching the DNA end better, TRBJ2-7 makes the J call doubtful. The CDR3 is 14 residues long. Germline V gene data show CDR1 as SNHLY and CDR2 as FYNNEI.

The V gene is TRBV29-1, the J gene TRBJ2-4; 10 bases align to TRBD2. The assigned J gene may be wrong: the sequence end matches TRBJ2-5 better. The CDR3 loop spans 14 amino acids. Germline loops: CDR1 SQVTM, CDR2 ANQGSEA. CDR3 nucleotide sequence: TGCAGCGTCTCCAGCGGGGGGGCGTGGGAGACCCAGTACTTC. Translating gives CSVSSGGAWETQYF.

The chain links TRBV2 to TRBJ1-2; 10 bases line up with TRBD1. The germline CDR1 and CDR2 sequences are SNHLY and FYNNEI. The CDR3 runs 12 residues. This CDR3 is CCTDRGPYGYTF. The CDR3 region has the DNA TGTTGCACTGACAGGGGGCCCTATGGCTACACCTTC.

This sequence joins TRBV29-1 and TRBJ1-5; the D gene is possibly TRBD1 (6 bases). The V end lost 5 bases, the J end lost 4 bases, and 12 bases lay between the germline ends. The germline V gene encodes CDR1 SQVTM and CDR2 ANQGSEA. The CDR3 length is 13 residues. CDR3 sequence (DNA): TGCAGCGTTTCGGACAGCAAAAATCAGCCCCAGCATTTT. It is translated as CSVSDSKNQPQHF.

The J gene is TRBJ2-7, the V gene TRBV20-1, with 8 bases fitting TRBD2. The DNA matches TRBJ2-5 better at its end, which makes the J call doubtful. This CDR3 has 16 amino acids. Germline V gene data show CDR1 as DFQATT and CDR2 as SNEGSKA (reference sequence). CDR3 sequence: CSARDMQRGLRETQYF. The CDR3 nucleotides read TGCAGTGCTAGAGATATGCAGCGGGGGTTGCGAGAGACCCAGTACTTC.

CDR3 sequence (DNA): TGTGCCAGCAGTTCTCGGGGAGGCGGGAATCAGCCCCAGCATTTT. Its translation is CASSSRGGGNQPQHF. The V call is TRBV6-5, the J call TRBJ1-5; unclear D gene. Deletions cut 4 bases from V and 4 bases from J, with 14 bases between. There are 15 residues in the CDR3. Germline CDR1 and CDR2: MNHEY and SVGAGI.

A few counts support this clonotype. The CDR3 coding sequence is TGTGCCACCAGCGGATCGGACCATACCCAAGAGACCCAGTACTTC. It encodes CATSGSDHTQETQYF. This chain uses TRBV15 with TRBJ2-5; no definite D call. The V end lost 5 bases, the J end lost 1 base, and 14 bases lay between the germline ends. CDR1 and CDR2 (germline): LNHNV, YYDKDF (reference sequence). The CDR3 runs 15 residues.

The chain recombines TRBV12-3 or TRBV12-4 with TRBJ2-3; 11 bases are a match to TRBD2. The CDR3 sequence is 15 residues long. The V and J ends lost 7 bases and 3 bases, in that order; junction bases with no gene match: 6. CDR3 protein: CASTLAGGSTDTQYF. The CDR3 DNA reads TGTGCCAGCACCTTAGCGGGAGGGAGTACAGATACGCAGTATTTT.

On this clonotype itself: A read error is possible here, since a much larger clone lies one base away. This chain connects TRBV20-1 to TRBJ2-1, with D unresolved. The CDR3 has 16 residues. Germline-derived CDR1 and CDR2 are DFQATT and SNEGSKA (reference sequence). The V gene lost 0 bases and the J gene lost 8 bases, with 20 bases spanning the gap. DNA of the CDR3: TGCAGTGCTAGAGATTTCCACGAACTAATTCTCGATGAGCAGTTCTTC. It yields the protein CSARDFHELILDEQFF.

This chain joins TRBV7-9 and TRBJ2-5; D remains unclear. Germline lookup yields CDR1 SEHNR and CDR2 FQNEAQ (reference sequence). The ends were cut back, 5 bases at V and 0 bases at J, with 10 bases in the middle. The CDR3 contains 14 residues. The DNA for the CDR3 is TGTGCCAGCAGCCTAAGGGAACACCAAGAGACCCAGTACTTC. The encoded protein is CASSLREHQETQYF.

The chain is built from TRBV29-1 and TRBJ1-1; no reliable D call. Trimming stripped 4 bases from V and 0 bases from J, with 9 bases between. The germline V gene encodes CDR1 SQVTM and CDR2 ANQGSEA. The CDR3 extends over 13 amino acids. The CDR3 region has the DNA TGCAGCGTTGTAACCCAATTGAACACTGAAGCTTTCTTT. Protein sequence: CSVVTQLNTEAFF.